This is a list of T cell receptor beta chains from one sample in a study of T cells in Graves' hyperthyroidism and ophthalmopathy. TCRdb re-called the multiplex PCR reads with MiXCR, one entry per CDR3 protein. The sample yields about 640,000 distinct CDR3 sequences, under 25% seen once. Sequencing was done on a sample of blood. The receptors were sampled from a man aged 30 to 39 with Graves' ophthalmopathy. CDR3s include the opening cysteine and the closing phenylalanine or tryptophan. Each record gives: CDR3 length, V gene, clone size, J gene, D gene, CDR3 DNA, CDR3 protein. A D gene is named only where the DNA matches it firmly. Size is omitted from some rows. Given values are once, few, many or a class for expanded clones.

length: 12; V: TRBV30; size: few; J: TRBJ1-4; D: NA; DNA: TGTGCCTGGGGACCCAGGAGGGAAAAACTGTTTTTT; CDR3: CAWGPRREKLFF
length: 14; V: TRBV11-2; size: few; J: TRBJ2-5; D: TRBD2; DNA: TGTGCCAGCAGTTTTATCTCGGGGGGAGAGACCCAGTACTTC; CDR3: CASSFISGGETQYF
length: 12; V: TRBV28; size: many; J: TRBJ1-5; D: NA; DNA: TGTGCCAGCAGGCTACAGGGACAGCCCCAGCATTTT; CDR3: CASRLQGQPQHF
length: 13; V: TRBV5-8; size: few; J: TRBJ2-7; D: TRBD1; DNA: TGTGCCAGCAGCACTGGGACAGACTACGAGCAGTACTTC; CDR3: CASSTGTDYEQYF
length: 13; V: TRBV27; size: NA; J: TRBJ2-3; D: TRBD2; DNA: TGTGCCAGTTATAGCGGGAGCACAGATACGCAGTATTTT; CDR3: CASYSGSTDTQYF
length: 13; V: TRBV6-2/TRBV6-3; size: NA; J: TRBJ2-7; D: TRBD2; DNA: TGTGCCAGCAAAGCTAGCGGGCTTTACGAGCAGTACTTC; CDR3: CASKASGLYEQYF
length: 16; V: TRBV9; size: NA; J: TRBJ2-1; D: NA; DNA: TGTGCCAGCAGCGTAGTCGGCGGTACTGCCTACAATGAGCAGTTCTTC; CDR3: CASSVVGGTAYNEQFF
length: 13; V: TRBV12-3/TRBV12-4; size: NA; J: TRBJ2-7; D: NA; DNA: TGTGCCAGCACCCCTGACTACTCCTACGAGCAGTACTTC; CDR3: CASTPDYSYEQYF
length: 12; V: TRBV29-1; size: many; J: TRBJ1-1; D: NA; DNA: TGCAGCGTTGGGGCAATAAAAGAGGCAGCTTTCTTT; CDR3: CSVGAIKEAAFF
length: 15; V: TRBV6-1; size: many; J: TRBJ1-5; D: NA; DNA: TGTGCCAGCAGGGGAGGGACCTATAGCAATCAGCCCCAGCATTTT; CDR3: CASRGGTYSNQPQHF
length: 16; V: TRBV6-1; size: NA; J: TRBJ1-1; D: NA; DNA: TGTGCCAGCAGTGAATGGGGGGGCCCCGAGAACACTGAAGCTTTCTTT; CDR3: CASSEWGGPENTEAFF
length: 15; V: TRBV6-2/TRBV6-3; size: NA; J: TRBJ1-5; D: NA; DNA: TGTGCCAGCAGTATACGGGATGGATGGGATCAGCCCCAGCATTTT; CDR3: CASSIRDGWDQPQHF
length: 14; V: TRBV6-1; size: few; J: TRBJ1-1; D: TRBD1; DNA: TGTGCCAGCAGTTCCAATCCAGGGGGCACTGAAGCTTTCTTT; CDR3: CASSSNPGGTEAFF
length: 13; V: TRBV14; size: few; J: TRBJ2-1; D: NA; DNA: TGTGCCAGCAGCCCTCGTTTGCTCAATGAGCAGTTCTTC; CDR3: CASSPRLLNEQFF
length: 12; V: TRBV13; size: NA; J: TRBJ2-1; D: NA; DNA: TGTGCCAGCGCTAGCGCGCTCAATGAGCAGTTCTTC; CDR3: CASASALNEQFF
length: 11; V: TRBV11-2; size: NA; J: TRBJ2-7; D: NA; DNA: TGTGCCAGCAGCTTTGTTCACGAGCAGTACTTC; CDR3: CASSFVHEQYF
length: 14; V: TRBV30; size: NA; J: TRBJ2-7; D: TRBD2; DNA: TGTGCCTGGAGTACAAGACTAGCGGGAGTCGAGCAGTACTTC; CDR3: CAWSTRLAGVEQYF
length: 14; V: TRBV9; size: many; J: TRBJ2-1; D: NA; DNA: TGTGCCAGCAGCCCCCCCTTGCCCCCGACCGAGCAGTTCTTC; CDR3: CASSPPLPPTEQFF
length: 15; V: TRBV10-3; size: NA; J: TRBJ2-3; D: TRBD2; DNA: TGTGCCATCAGAACTAGCGGGAGGCCAACAGATACGCAGTATTTT; CDR3: CAIRTSGRPTDTQYF
length: 12; V: TRBV6-2/TRBV6-3; size: many; J: TRBJ2-3; D: NA; DNA: TGTGCCAGCAGTTACAGGGGAGATACGCAGTATTTT; CDR3: CASSYRGDTQYF
length: 14; V: TRBV6-1; size: few; J: TRBJ2-1; D: TRBD2; DNA: TGTGCCAGCACCCCTAGCGGGGCCTTAGGTGAGCAGTTCTTC; CDR3: CASTPSGALGEQFF
length: 15; V: TRBV5-4; size: NA; J: TRBJ2-1; D: NA; DNA: TGTGCCAGCAGCTTGGAGGGGCAGGGATCCCATGAGCAGTTCTTC; CDR3: CASSLEGQGSHEQFF
length: 15; V: TRBV12-3/TRBV12-4; size: many; J: TRBJ1-5; D: NA; DNA: TGTGCCAGCAGTTTTCGAGGGGTGGGCAATCAGCCCCAGCATTTT; CDR3: CASSFRGVGNQPQHF
length: 17; V: TRBV5-1; size: few; J: TRBJ2-7; D: TRBD2; DNA: TGCGCCAGCAGCTTGGCCAGATCGACTAGCGGGTCGTACGAGCAGTACTTC; CDR3: CASSLARSTSGSYEQYF
length: 16; V: TRBV20-1; size: NA; J: TRBJ2-7; D: NA; DNA: TGCAGTGCTAGCCGCATAGGGATGACCAACTCCTACGAGCAGTACTTC; CDR3: CSASRIGMTNSYEQYF
length: 15; V: TRBV13; size: NA; J: TRBJ2-2; D: NA; DNA: TGTGCCAGCAGCTTAGCTCGGCGGTACACCGGGGAGCTGTTTTTT; CDR3: CASSLARRYTGELFF
length: 16; V: TRBV7-2; size: many; J: TRBJ2-7; D: NA; DNA: TGTGCCAGCAGCTTATCTCAAGGAGGGGGCACCTACGAGCAGTACTTC; CDR3: CASSLSQGGGTYEQYF
length: 14; V: TRBV9; size: NA; J: TRBJ2-1; D: NA; DNA: TGTGCCAGCAGCTCCTGGACATTGCAGGGAGAGCAGTTCTTC; CDR3: CASSSWTLQGEQFF
length: 15; V: TRBV28; size: many; J: TRBJ2-7; D: TRBD2; DNA: TGTGCCAGCAACAGTGGGACTAGCGGGACGTACGAGCAGTACTTC; CDR3: CASNSGTSGTYEQYF
length: 12; V: TRBV2; size: NA; J: TRBJ2-2; D: NA; DNA: TGTGCCAGCAGTAATGGAGGTGGGGAGCTGTTTTTT; CDR3: CASSNGGGELFF
length: 13; V: TRBV19; size: few; J: TRBJ1-2; D: TRBD1; DNA: TGTGCCAGTACCGGGACAGGGAGGGATGGCTACACCTTC; CDR3: CASTGTGRDGYTF
length: 16; V: TRBV7-9; size: NA; J: TRBJ2-7; D: NA; DNA: TGTGCCAGCAGCCTCACCGACAGGCCGTTTGAGGCCGAGCAGTACTTC; CDR3: CASSLTDRPFEAEQYF
length: 13; V: TRBV6-2/TRBV6-3; size: once; J: TRBJ2-1; D: TRBD2; DNA: TGTGCCATCTACATCTTTAGCGGGGATGAGCAGTTCTTC; CDR3: CAIYIFSGDEQFF
length: 14; V: TRBV7-9; size: many; J: TRBJ2-1; D: NA; DNA: TGTGCCAGCAGCTTAGATCTGGTTCCTTTGGGGCAGTTCTTC; CDR3: CASSLDLVPLGQFF
length: 16; V: TRBV5-1; size: NA; J: TRBJ2-7; D: TRBD2; DNA: TGCGCCAGCAGCTCAGTACAGGCGGGAGGGCCTAGTGAGCAGTACTTC; CDR3: CASSSVQAGGPSEQYF
length: 19; V: TRBV7-9; size: NA; J: TRBJ2-6; D: NA; DNA: TGTGCCAGCAGGGAACCGCCAACGGGACAAGATCCTGGGGCCAACGTCCTGACTTTC; CDR3: CASREPPTGQDPGANVLTF
length: 17; V: TRBV7-9; size: NA; J: TRBJ2-1; D: NA; DNA: TGTGCCAGCAGCTCTCTGGGGCGTTCGAGCTCCTACAATGAGCAGTTCTTC; CDR3: CASSSLGRSSSYNEQFF
length: 20; V: TRBV27; size: NA; J: TRBJ2-1; D: TRBD2; DNA: TGTGCCAGCAGACCTCGAGCTTGGGGCGTCCTAGCGGGGTCCTACAATGAGCAGTTCTTC; CDR3: CASRPRAWGVLAGSYNEQFF
length: 18; V: TRBV6-5; size: few; J: TRBJ1-5; D: NA; DNA: TGTGCCAGCAGTTACATCGGGTCTGAGAACCGTAGCAATCAGCCCCAGCATTTT; CDR3: CASSYIGSENRSNQPQHF
length: 12; V: TRBV6-1; size: few; J: TRBJ2-7; D: TRBD1; DNA: TGTGCCTGGGACAGGGCCTCCTACGAGCAGTACTTC; CDR3: CAWDRASYEQYF
length: 15; V: TRBV29-1; size: NA; J: TRBJ2-1; D: NA; DNA: TGCAGCGTTGGGGGATTAGAAACTACTCAATGGGGGCAGTTCTTC; CDR3: CSVGGLETTQWGQFF
length: 14; V: TRBV28; size: NA; J: TRBJ2-7; D: NA; DNA: TGTGCCAGCAGCCTGCCCCGGGCAGCATACGAGCAGTACTTC; CDR3: CASSLPRAAYEQYF
length: 15; V: TRBV15; size: NA; J: TRBJ2-5; D: NA; DNA: TGTGCCACCAGCAGAGATCTCGGGGGCCAAGAGACCCAGTACTTC; CDR3: CATSRDLGGQETQYF